The 5 T cell receptor beta chains below were found in one sample sequenced in a study of vaccination effects on CD4 cells after COVID-19. What these receptors recognize is not known. The assay was immunoSEQ multiplex PCR, and TCRdb's table has in-frame clones only and misses some. The sample contains about 70,000 clones, roughly two thirds of which appear only once. Within the ViraFEST assay, antigen-specific CD4+ T cells underwent expansion with viral peptide pools prior to sequencing. The culture ran for 10 days before CD4+ T cells were isolated. Documented for the person is a PCR-confirmed SARS-CoV-2 infection occurring between March and December 2020. Here the sequenced sample was CD4+ T cells from PBMCs cultured with HIV peptides, taken before COVID-19 vaccination. This sample's subset: HIV-1 Nef peptide pool negative control/reference culture. Receptor source: a human donor who had a prior SARS-CoV-2 infection.

The chain uses TRBV7-3 and TRBJ2-1, with 7 bases that match TRBD2. This CDR3 region has 14 residues. Germline CDR1 SGHTA, CDR2 FQGTGA. After removal of 3 bases from V and 9 bases from J, the junction contained 8 bases not matched to a gene. The CDR3 protein is CASSFVAGGREQFF. CDR3 in DNA: TGTGCCAGCAGCTTTGTAGCGGGTGGGCGTGAGCAGTTCTTC.

V usage is TRBV10-3 and J usage is TRBJ2-1, with 8 bases identical to TRBD2. Germline trimming cut 10 bases from V and 1 base from J; bases unmatched to any gene: 3. The CDR3 is 13 residues long. CDR1 is ENHRY, CDR2 SYGVKD, per germline. The CDR3 bases are TGTGCCACACAGCGGGGGTCCTACAATGAGCAGTTCTTC. Its translation: CATQRGSYNEQFF.

This clone appeared a few times. The chain recombines TRBV11-3 with TRBJ2-7; 9 positions match TRBD2. CDR1 SGHNT and CDR2 YENEEA come from the germline V gene. The CDR3 covers 15 residues. V lost 1 base and J lost 6; bases outside the gene matches: 7. The CDR3 sequence: CASSLGGGRASEQYF. The DNA for the CDR3 is TGTGCCAGCAGCTTAGGTGGCGGGAGGGCCTCCGAGCAGTACTTC. Full variable domain (remainder filled in from reference TRBV11-3 and TRBJ2-7): EAGVVQSPRYKIIEKKQPVAFWCNPISGHNTLYWYLQNLGQGPELLIRYENEEAVDDSQLPKDRFSAERLKGVDSTLKIQPAELGDSAVYLCASSLGGGRASEQYFGPGTRLTVT.

This chain uses TRBV30 with TRBJ1-3; 8 positions match TRBD1. V lost 4 bases to trimming and J lost 4 bases; unmatched junction nucleotides: 9. Germline loops: CDR1 GTSNPN, CDR2 SVGIG (reference sequence). The CDR3 has 15 residues. The CDR3 DNA follows: TGTGCCTGGACCCGGACAGGGAATTTAGGAAACACCATATATTTT. It yields the protein CAWTRTGNLGNTIYF.

J is TRBJ1-6 and V is TRBV5-6; D is unresolved. CDR1 and CDR2 from the germline V gene are SGHDT and YYEEEE. The CDR3 sequence is 15 residues long. The V end lost 2 bases, the J end lost 6 bases, and 12 bases lay between the germline ends. The CDR3 bases are TGTGCCAGCAGCTTTTTCTCGGAGCTTAATTCACCCCTCCACTTT. It is translated as CASSFFSELNSPLHF.